This T cell receptor beta chain was identified in a study of technical replicates of blood from a few donors. Measured with immunoSEQ multiplex PCR; TCRdb has only the in-frame clones, and not every one. This table has approximately 12,000 clones, roughly 94% appearing once. Germline CDR1 GTSNPN, CDR2 SVGIG (reference sequence). The CDR3 extends over 13 amino acids. V lost 4 bases and J lost 2, with 12 bases in between. V gene TRBV30 combines with J gene TRBJ2-7, with D tentatively TRBD2 (5 bases). The sequence derives from a human donor in good health. Sequenced material: PBMCs. The CDR3 sequence: CAWNPHGTYEQYF. The CDR3 region has the DNA TGTGCCTGGAACCCCCACGGGACCTACGAGCAGTACTTC.